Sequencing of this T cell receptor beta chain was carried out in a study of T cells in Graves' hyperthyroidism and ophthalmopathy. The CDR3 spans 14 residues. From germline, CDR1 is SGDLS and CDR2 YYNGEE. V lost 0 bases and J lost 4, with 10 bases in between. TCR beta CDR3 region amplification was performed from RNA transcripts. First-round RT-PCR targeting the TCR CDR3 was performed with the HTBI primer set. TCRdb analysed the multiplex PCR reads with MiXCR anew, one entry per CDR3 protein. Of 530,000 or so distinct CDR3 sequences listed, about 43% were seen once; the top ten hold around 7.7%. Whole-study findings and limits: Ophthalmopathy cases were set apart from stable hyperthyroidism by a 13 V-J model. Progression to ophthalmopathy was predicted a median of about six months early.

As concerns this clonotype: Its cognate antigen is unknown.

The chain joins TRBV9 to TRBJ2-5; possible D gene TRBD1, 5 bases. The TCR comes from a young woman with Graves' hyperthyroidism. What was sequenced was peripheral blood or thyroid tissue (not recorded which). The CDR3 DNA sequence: TGTGCCAGCAGCGTAGAGGACACCCGAGAGACCCAGTACTTC. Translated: CASSVEDTRETQYF.